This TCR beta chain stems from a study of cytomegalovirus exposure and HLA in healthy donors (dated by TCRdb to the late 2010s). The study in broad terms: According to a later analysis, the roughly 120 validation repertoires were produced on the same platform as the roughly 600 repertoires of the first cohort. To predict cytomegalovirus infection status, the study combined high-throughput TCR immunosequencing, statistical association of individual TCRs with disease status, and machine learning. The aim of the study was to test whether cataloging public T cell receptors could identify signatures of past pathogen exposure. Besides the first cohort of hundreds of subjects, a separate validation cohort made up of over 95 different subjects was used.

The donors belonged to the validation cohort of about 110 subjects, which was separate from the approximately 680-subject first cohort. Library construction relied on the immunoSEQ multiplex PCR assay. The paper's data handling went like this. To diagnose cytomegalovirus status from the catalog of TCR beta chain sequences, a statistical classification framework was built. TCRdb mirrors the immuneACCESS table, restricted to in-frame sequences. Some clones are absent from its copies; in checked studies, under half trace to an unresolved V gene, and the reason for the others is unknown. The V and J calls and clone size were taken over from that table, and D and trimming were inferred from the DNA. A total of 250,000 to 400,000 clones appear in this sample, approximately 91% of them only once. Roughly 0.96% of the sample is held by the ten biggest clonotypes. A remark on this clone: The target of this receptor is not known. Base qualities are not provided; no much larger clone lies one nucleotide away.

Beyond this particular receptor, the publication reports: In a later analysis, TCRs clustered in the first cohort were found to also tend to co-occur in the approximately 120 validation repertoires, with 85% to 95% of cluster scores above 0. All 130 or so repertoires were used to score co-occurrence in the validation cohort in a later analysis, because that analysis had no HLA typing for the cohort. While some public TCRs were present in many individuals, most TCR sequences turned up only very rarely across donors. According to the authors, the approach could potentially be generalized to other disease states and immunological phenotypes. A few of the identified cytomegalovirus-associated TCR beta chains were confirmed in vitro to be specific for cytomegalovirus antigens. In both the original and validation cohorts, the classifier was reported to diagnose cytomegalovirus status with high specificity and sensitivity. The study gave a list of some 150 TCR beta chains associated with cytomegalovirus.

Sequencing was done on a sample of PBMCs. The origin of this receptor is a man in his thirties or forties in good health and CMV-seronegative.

CDR3 region: CAVRGISGNTIYF. The nucleotides are TGTGCCGTACGGGGGATCTCTGGAAACACCATATATTTT. This chain is built from TRBV19 and TRBJ1-3; possibly the D gene is TRBD1, per 5 matching bases. The germline V gene encodes CDR1 LNHDA and CDR2 SQIVND (reference sequence). V was cut back by 11 bases and J by 0 bases, leaving a gap of 11 bases between them. The CDR3, cysteine through phenylalanine, is 13 amino acids long. CDR3 DNA only is kept here, 39 bases in frame from base 1.